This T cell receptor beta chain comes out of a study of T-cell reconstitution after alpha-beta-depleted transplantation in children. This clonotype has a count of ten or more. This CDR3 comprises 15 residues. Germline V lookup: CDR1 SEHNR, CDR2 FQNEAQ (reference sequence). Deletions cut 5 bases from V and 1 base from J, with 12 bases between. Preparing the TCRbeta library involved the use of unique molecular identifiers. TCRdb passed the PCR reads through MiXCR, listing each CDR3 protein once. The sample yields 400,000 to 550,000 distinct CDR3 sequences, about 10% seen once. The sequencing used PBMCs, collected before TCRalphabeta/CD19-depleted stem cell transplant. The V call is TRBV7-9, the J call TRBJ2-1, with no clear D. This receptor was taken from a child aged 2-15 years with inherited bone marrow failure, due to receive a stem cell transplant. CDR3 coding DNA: TGTGCCAGCAGCCGCGCAATGGGGTCCTACAATGAGCAGTTCTTC. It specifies CASSRAMGSYNEQFF.